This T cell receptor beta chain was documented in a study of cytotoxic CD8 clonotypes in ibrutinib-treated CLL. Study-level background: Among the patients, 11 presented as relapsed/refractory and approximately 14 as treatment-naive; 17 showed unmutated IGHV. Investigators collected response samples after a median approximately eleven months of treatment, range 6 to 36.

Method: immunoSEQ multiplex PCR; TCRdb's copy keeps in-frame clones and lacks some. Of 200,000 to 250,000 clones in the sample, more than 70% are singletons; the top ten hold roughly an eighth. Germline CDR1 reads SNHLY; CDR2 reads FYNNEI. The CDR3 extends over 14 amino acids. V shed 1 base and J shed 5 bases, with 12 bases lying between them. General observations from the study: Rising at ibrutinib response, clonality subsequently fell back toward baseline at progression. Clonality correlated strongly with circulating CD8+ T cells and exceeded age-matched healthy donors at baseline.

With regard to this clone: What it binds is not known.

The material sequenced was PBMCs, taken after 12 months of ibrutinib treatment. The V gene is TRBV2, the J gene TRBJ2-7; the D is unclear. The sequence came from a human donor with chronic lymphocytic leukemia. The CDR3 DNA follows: TGTGCCAGCAGTGAAGGTCTTGGCGGACACGAGCAGTACTTC. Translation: CASSEGLGGHEQYF.